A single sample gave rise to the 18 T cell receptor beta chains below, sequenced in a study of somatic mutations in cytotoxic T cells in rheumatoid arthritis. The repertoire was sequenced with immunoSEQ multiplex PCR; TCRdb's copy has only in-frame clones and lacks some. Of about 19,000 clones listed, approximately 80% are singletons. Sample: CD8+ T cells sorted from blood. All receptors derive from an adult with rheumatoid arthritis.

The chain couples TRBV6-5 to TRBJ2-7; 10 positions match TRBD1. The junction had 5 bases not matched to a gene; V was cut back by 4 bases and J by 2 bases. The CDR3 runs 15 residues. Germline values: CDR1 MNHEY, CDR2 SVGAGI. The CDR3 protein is CASSSGTGETYEQYF. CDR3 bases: TGTGCCAGCAGTTCCGGGACAGGGGAAACCTACGAGCAGTACTTC.

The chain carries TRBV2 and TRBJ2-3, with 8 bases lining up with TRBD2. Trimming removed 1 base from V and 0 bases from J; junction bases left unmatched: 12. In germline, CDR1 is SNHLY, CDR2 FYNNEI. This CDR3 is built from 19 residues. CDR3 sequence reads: CASSEGGSGGEPSTDTQYF. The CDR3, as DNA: TGTGCCAGCAGTGAAGGAGGAAGCGGGGGTGAACCTAGCACAGATACGCAGTATTTT.

The CDR3 nucleotides read TGTGCCAGCAGTTTCGGATCATTTAGCCCAGCATACGAGCAGTACTTC. It codes for CASSFGSFSPAYEQYF. The rearrangement links TRBV27 to TRBJ2-7; D is unresolved. This CDR3 is built from 16 residues. The germline gives CDR1 MNHEY, CDR2 SMNVEV (reference sequence). V was shortened by 3 bases and J by 4 bases, with 19 bases between the two germline ends.

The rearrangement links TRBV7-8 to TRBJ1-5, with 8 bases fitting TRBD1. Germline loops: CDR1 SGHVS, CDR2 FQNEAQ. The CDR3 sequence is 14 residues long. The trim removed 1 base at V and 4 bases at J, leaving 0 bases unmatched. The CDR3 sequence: CASSLGTGNQPQHF. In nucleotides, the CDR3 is TGTGCCAGCAGCTTAGGGACAGGGAATCAGCCCCAGCATTTT.

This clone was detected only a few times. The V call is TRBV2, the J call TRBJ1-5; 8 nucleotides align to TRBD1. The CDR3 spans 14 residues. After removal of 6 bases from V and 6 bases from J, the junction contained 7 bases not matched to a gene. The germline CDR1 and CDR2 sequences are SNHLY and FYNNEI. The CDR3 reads CASSPGQEAQPQHF. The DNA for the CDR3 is TGTGCCAGCAGCCCGGGACAGGAGGCTCAGCCCCAGCATTTT.

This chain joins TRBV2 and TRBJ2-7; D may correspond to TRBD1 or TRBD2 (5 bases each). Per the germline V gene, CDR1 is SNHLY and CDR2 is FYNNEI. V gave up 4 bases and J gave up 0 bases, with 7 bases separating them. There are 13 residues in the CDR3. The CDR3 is CASSGDGSYEQYF. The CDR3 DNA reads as TGTGCCAGCAGTGGGGACGGCTCCTACGAGCAGTACTTC.

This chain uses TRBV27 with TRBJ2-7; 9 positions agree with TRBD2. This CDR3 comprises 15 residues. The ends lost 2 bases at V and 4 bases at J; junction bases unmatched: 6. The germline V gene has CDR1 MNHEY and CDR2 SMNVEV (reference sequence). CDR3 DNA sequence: TGTGCCAGCAGTTTAGTCGCGGGGGGGCCGTACGAGCAGTACTTC. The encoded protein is CASSLVAGGPYEQYF.

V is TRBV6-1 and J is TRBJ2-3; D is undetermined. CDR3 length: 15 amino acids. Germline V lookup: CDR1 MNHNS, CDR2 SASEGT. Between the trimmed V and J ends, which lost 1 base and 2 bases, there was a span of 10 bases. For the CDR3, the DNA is TGTGCCAGCAGTGAAGTCCTAGAATCCACAGATACGCAGTATTTT. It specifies CASSEVLESTDTQYF.

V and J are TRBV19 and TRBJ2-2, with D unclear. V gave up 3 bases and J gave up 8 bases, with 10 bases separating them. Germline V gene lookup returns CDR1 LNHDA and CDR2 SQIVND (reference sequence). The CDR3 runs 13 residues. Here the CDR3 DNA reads TGTGCCAGTAGTATCGGGCTAGTTGGGGAGCTGTTTTTT. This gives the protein CASSIGLVGELFF.

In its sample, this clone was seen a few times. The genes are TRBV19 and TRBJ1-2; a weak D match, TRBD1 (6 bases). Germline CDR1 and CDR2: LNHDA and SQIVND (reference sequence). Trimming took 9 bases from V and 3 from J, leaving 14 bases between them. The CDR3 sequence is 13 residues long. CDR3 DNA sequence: TGTGCCAGCGGTCCGGACAGATACTATGGCTACACCTTC. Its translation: CASGPDRYYGYTF.

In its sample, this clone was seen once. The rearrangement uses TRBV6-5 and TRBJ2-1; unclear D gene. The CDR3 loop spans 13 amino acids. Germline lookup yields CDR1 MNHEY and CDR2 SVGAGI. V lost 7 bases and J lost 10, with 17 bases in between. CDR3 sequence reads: CASTVPHGREQFF. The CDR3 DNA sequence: TGTGCCAGCACCGTACCCCACGGCCGCGAGCAGTTCTTC.

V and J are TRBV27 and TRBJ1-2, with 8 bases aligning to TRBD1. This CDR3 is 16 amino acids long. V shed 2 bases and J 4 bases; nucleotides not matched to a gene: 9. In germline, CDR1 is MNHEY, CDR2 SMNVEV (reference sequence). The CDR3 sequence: CASSLRWTGSAYGYTF. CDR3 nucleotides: TGTGCCAGCAGTTTACGCTGGACAGGGAGTGCCTATGGCTACACCTTC.

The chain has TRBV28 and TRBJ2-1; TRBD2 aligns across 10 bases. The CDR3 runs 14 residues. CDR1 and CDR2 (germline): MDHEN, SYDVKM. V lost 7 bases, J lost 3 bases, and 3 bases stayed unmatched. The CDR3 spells CASNERGGYNEQFF. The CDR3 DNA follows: TGTGCCAGCAATGAGCGGGGGGGCTACAATGAGCAGTTCTTC.

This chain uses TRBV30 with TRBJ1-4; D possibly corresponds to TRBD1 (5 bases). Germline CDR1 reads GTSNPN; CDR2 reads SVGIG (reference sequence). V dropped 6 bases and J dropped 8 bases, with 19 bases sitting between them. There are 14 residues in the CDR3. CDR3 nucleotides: TGTGCCTGCCTTTTAATGGACGGGGGGGAAAAACTGTTTTTT. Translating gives CACLLMDGGEKLFF.

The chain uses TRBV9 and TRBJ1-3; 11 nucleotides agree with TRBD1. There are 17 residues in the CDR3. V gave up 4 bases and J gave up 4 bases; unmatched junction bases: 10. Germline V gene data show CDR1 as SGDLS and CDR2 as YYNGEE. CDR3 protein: CASSSRLGQGVGNTIYF. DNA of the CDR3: TGTGCCAGCAGCTCGAGATTGGGACAGGGGGTAGGAAACACCATATATTTT. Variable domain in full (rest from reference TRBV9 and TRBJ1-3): DSGVTQTPKHLITATGQRVTLRCSPRSGDLSVYWYQQSLDQGLQFLIQYYNGEERAKGNILERFSAQQFPDLHSELNLSSLELGDSALYFCASSSRLGQGVGNTIYFGEGSWLTVV.

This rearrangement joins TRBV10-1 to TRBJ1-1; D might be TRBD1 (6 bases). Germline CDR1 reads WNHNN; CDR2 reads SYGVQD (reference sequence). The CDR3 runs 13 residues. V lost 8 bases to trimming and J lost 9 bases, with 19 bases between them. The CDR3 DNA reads TGCGCCAGCGGTCCAGGGTCAGGGGTTCAAGCTTTCTTT. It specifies CASGPGSGVQAFF.

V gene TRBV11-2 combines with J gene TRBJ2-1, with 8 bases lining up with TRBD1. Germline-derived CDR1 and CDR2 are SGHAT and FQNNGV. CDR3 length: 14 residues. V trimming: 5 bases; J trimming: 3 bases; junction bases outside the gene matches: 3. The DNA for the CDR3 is TGTGCCAGCAGCCCCGGACAGGGCTACAATGAGCAGTTCTTC. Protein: CASSPGQGYNEQFF. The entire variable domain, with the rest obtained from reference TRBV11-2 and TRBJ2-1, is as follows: EAGVAQSPRYKIIEKRQSVAFWCNPISGHATLYWYQQILGQGPKLLIQFQNNGVVDDSQLPKDRFSAERLKGVDSTLKIQPAKLEDSAVYLCASSPGQGYNEQFFGPGTRLTVL.

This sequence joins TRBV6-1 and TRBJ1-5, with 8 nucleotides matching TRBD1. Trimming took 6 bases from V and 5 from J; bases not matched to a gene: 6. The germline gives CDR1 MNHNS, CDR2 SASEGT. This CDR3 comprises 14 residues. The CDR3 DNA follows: TGTGCCAGCAGCGCGGGACAGGATTATCAGCCCCAGCATTTT. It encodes CASSAGQDYQPQHF.